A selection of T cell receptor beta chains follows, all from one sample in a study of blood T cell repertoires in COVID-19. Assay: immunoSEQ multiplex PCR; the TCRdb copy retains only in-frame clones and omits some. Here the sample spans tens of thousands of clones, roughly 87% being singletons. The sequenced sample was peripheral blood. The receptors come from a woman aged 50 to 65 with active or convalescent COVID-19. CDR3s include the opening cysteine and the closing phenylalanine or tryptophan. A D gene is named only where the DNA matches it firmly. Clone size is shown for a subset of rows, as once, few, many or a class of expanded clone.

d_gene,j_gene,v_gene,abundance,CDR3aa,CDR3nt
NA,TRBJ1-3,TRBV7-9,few,CVGSFSGNTIYF,TGTGTGGGGAGTTTCTCTGGAAACACCATATATTTT
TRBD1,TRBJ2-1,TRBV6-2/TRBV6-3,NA,CASSNRTGFYNEQFF,TGTGCCAGCAGTAACCGGACAGGGTTCTACAATGAGCAGTTCTTC
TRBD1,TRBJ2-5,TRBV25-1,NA,CASKDATGKETQYF,TGTGCCAGCAAGGATGCGACAGGGAAAGAGACCCAGTACTTC
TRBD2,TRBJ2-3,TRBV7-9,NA,CASPGTSGTDTQYF,TGTGCCAGCCCCGGGACTAGCGGCACAGATACGCAGTATTTT
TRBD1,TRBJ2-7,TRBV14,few,CASSNRQGAPRDYEQYF,TGTGCCAGCAGCAACAGGCAGGGGGCCCCCAGGGACTACGAGCAGTACTTC
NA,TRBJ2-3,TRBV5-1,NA,CASSFNGGPDTQYF,TGCGCCAGCAGCTTTAACGGGGGTCCAGATACGCAGTATTTT
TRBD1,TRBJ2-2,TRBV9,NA,CASSGRGGASTGELFF,TGTGCCAGCAGCGGTAGAGGGGGCGCGAGCACCGGGGAGCTGTTTTTT
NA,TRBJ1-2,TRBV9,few,CASSVEEGGDYGYTF,TGTGCCAGCAGCGTAGAGGAAGGGGGTGACTATGGCTACACCTTC
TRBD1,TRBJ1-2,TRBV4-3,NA,CASSHEGQSNGYTF,TGCGCCAGCAGCCACGAGGGACAGAGCAATGGCTACACCTTC
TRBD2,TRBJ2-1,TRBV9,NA,CASSPFPGTSGYNEQFF,TGTGCCAGCAGCCCTTTTCCGGGGACTAGCGGATACAATGAGCAGTTCTTC
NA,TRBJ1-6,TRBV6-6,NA,CASSYSQKGGSPLHF,TGTGCCAGCAGTTACTCCCAAAAAGGCGGTTCACCCCTCCACTTT
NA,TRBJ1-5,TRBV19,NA,CASTPRGAGNQPQHF,TGTGCCAGTACCCCGCGGGGGGCTGGCAATCAGCCCCAGCATTTT
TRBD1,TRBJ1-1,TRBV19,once,CASTPSRGLMNTEAFF,TGTGCCAGTACCCCCAGCAGGGGGCTAATGAACACTGAAGCTTTCTTT
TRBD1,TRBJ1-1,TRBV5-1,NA,CASRPGQMNTEAFF,TGCGCCAGCAGGCCGGGACAGATGAACACTGAAGCTTTCTTT
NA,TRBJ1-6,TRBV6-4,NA,CASSEGLSRHSPLHF,TGTGCCAGCAGTGAAGGTCTCTCGCGGCATTCACCCCTCCACTTT
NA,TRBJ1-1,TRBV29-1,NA,CSVEAQGRWQTEAFF,TGCAGCGTTGAAGCACAGGGAAGGTGGCAAACTGAAGCTTTCTTT
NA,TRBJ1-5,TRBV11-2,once,CASSSSGGGGQPQHF,TGTGCCAGCAGCTCCTCGGGGGGGGGCGGTCAGCCCCAGCATTTT
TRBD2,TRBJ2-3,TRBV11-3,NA,CASSPAAGGTNTQYF,TGTGCCAGCAGCCCAGCGGCGGGGGGAACGAATACGCAGTATTTT
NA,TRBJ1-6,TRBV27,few,CASSLDTGTYNSPLHF,TGTGCCAGCAGTTTGGATACCGGGACCTATAATTCACCCCTCCACTTT
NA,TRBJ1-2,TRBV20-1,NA,CSASGEGYTF,TGCAGTGCCTCCGGAGAGGGCTACACCTTC
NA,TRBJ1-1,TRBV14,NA,CASSQGTDTEAFF,TGTGCCAGCAGCCAAGGAACTGACACTGAAGCTTTCTTT